This T cell receptor (beta chain) comes out of a study of blood T cell repertoires in COVID-19. Study summary: The United States, Italy and Spain provided the acute and convalescent COVID-19 samples.

Using immunoSEQ multiplex PCR, the repertoire was profiled, and TCRdb retains in-frame clones only, with some absent. The table shows 150,000 to 200,000 clones, with approximately 90% occurring only once. Trimming removed 3 bases at V and 6 bases at J, with 9 bases between. The CDR3 sequence is 14 residues long. Germline V gene lookup returns CDR1 SGHTA and CDR2 FQGTGA. Seattle participants joined during active infection and were tracked over time. This receptor was obtained from a man between 25 and 39 years old with COVID-19, enrolled during active disease. This chain joins TRBV7-3 and TRBJ1-6; tentatively, D is TRBD1 (5 bases). Specimen: peripheral blood. The DNA of the CDR3 is TGTGCCAGCAGCTTGGGGCTTTCTAATTCACCCCTCCACTTT. Its protein product is CASSLGLSNSPLHF.